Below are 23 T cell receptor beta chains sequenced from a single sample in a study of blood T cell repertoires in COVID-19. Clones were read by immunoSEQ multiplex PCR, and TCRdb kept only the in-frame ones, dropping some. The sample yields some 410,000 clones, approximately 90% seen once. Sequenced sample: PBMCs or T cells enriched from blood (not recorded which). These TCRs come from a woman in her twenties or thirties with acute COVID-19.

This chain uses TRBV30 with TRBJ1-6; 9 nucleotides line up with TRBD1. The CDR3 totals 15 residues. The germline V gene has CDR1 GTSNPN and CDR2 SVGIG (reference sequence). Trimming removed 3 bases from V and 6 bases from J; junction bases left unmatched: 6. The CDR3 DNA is TGTGCCTGGAGAAGTACAGGGGGCCGTAATTCACCCCTCCACTTT. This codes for CAWRSTGGRNSPLHF.

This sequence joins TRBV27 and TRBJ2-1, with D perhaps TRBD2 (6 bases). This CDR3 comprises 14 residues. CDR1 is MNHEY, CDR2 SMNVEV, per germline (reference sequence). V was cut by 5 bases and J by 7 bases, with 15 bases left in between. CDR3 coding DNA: TGTGCCAGCAGTCCCAGGACTATTCCTAATGAGCAGTTCTTC. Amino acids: CASSPRTIPNEQFF.

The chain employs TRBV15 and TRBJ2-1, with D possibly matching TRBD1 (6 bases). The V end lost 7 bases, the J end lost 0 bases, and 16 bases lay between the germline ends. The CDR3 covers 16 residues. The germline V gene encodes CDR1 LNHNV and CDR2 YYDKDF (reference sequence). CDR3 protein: CATIGQTSSSYNEQFF. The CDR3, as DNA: TGTGCCACCATAGGACAGACATCCAGCTCCTACAATGAGCAGTTCTTC.

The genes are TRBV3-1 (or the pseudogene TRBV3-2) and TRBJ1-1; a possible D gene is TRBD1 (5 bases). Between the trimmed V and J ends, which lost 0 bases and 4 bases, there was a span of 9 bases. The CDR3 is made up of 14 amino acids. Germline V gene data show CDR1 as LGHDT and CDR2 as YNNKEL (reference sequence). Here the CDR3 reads CASSQDRVGTEAFF. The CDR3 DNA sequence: TGTGCCAGCAGCCAAGACAGGGTTGGCACTGAAGCTTTCTTT.

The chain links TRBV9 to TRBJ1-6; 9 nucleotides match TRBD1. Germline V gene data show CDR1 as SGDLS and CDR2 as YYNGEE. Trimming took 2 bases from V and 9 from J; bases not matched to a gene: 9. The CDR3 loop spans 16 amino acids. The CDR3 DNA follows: TGTGCCAGCAGCGTGGGAACAGGGGGCGCGAGTTCACCCCTCCACTTT. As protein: CASSVGTGGASSPLHF.

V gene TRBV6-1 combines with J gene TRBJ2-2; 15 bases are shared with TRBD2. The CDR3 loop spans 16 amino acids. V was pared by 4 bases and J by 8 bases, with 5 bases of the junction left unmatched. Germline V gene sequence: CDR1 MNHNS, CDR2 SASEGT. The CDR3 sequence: CASSAGTSGGRGELFF. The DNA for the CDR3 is TGTGCCAGCAGTGCTGGGACTAGCGGGGGGAGAGGGGAGCTGTTTTTT.

CDR3 coding DNA: TGTGCCAGCAGCTTAAAGAGTGAGCAGTTCTTC. Translating it yields CASSLKSEQFF. This chain connects TRBV7-8 to TRBJ2-1; D unclear. Germline V lookup: CDR1 SGHVS, CDR2 FQNEAQ. Trimming removed 2 bases from V and 9 bases from J, with 5 bases in between. The CDR3 is made up of 11 amino acids.

For the CDR3, the DNA is TGTGCCAGCAGCCAAGGGGGGGACAGAGGGGTAACGAACACCGGGGAGCTGTTTTTT. Residues: CASSQGGDRGVTNTGELFF. This sequence joins TRBV3-1 (or the pseudogene TRBV3-2) and TRBJ2-2; maybe TRBD1 (7 bases). The germline gives CDR1 LGHDT, CDR2 YNNKEL (reference sequence). V was shortened by 1 base and J by 0 bases, with 18 bases between the two germline ends. This CDR3 region has 19 residues.

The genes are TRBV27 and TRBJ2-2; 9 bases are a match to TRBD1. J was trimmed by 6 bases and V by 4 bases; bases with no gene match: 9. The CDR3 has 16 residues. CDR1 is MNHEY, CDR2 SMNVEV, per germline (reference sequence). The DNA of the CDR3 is TGTGCCAGCAGTTCCACAGGGGGCGCAGGTCCCGGGGAGCTGTTTTTT. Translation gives CASSSTGGAGPGELFF.

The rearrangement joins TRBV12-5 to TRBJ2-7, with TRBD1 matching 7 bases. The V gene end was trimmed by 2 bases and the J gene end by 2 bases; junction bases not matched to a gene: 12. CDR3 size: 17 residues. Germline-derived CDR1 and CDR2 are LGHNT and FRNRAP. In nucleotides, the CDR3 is TGTGCTAGTGGTTTGCTAAACCGGGACAGTGAGGCCTACGAGCAGTACTTC. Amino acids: CASGLLNRDSEAYEQYF.

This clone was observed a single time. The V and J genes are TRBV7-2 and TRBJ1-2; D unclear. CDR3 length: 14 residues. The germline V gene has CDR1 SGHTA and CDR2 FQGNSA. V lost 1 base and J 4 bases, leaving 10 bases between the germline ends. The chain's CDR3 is CASSLEVSGYGYTF. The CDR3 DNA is TGTGCCAGCAGCTTAGAGGTATCGGGCTATGGCTACACCTTC.

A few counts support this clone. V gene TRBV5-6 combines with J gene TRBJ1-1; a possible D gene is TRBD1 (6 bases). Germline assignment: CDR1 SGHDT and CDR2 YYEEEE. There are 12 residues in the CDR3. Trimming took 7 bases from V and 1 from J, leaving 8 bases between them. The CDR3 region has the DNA TGTGCCAGCGGACAGTCGAACACTGAAGCTTTCTTT. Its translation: CASGQSNTEAFF.

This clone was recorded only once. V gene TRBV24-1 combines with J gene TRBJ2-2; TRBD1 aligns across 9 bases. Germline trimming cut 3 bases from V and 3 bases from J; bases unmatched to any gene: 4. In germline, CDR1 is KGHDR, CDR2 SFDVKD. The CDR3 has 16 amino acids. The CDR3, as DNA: TGTGCCACCAGTGATCTTACAGGGGGCTACACCGGGGAGCTGTTTTTT. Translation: CATSDLTGGYTGELFF.

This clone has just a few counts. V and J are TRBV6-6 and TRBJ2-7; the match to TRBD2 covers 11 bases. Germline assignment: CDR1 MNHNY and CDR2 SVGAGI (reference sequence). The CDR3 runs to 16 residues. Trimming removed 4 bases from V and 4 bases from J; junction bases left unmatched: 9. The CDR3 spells CASSSRDTSGGYEQYF. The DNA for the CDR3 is TGTGCCAGCAGTTCTCGCGATACTAGCGGGGGTTACGAGCAGTACTTC.

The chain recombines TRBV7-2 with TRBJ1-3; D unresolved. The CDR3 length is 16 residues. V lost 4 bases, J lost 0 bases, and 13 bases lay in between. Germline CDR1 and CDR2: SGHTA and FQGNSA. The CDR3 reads CASSSLQTFSGNTIYF. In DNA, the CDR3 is TGTGCCAGCAGCTCCCTCCAGACATTCTCTGGAAACACCATATATTTT.

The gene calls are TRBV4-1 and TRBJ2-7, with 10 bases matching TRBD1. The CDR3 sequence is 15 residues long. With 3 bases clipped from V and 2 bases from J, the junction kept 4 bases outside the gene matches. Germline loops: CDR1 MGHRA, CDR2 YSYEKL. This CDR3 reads CASSHGTGETYEQYF. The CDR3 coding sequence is TGCGCCAGCAGCCATGGGACAGGGGAGACCTACGAGCAGTACTTC.

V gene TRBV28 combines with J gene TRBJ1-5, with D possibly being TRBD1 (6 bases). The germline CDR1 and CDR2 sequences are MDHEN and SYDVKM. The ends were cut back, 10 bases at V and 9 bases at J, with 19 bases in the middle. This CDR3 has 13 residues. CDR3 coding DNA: TGTGCCATCCTGGGGAGGGGGAAGGGGCCCCAGCATTTT. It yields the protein CAILGRGKGPQHF.

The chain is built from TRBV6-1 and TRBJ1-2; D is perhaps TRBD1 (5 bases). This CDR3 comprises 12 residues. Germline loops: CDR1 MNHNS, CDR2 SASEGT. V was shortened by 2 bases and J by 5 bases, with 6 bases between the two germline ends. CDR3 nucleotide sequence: TGTGCCAGCAGTGAAAGACAGTATGGCTACACCTTC. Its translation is CASSERQYGYTF.

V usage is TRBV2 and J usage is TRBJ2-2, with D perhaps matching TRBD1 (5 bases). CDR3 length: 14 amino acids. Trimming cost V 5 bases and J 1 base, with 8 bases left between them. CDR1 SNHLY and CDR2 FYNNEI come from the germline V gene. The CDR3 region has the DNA TGTGCCAGCAGTAAAGACAGGAACACCGGGGAGCTGTTTTTT. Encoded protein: CASSKDRNTGELFF.

The CDR3: CSALLTGSSYNEQFF. The CDR3 nucleotides read TGCAGCGCCCTTTTGACAGGCAGCTCCTACAATGAGCAGTTCTTC. The chain has TRBV29-1 and TRBJ2-1; D possibly corresponds to TRBD1 (6 bases). This CDR3 contains 15 residues. Per germline, CDR1 SQVTM and CDR2 ANQGSEA. V lost 7 bases and J 0 bases, leaving 16 bases between the germline ends.

The CDR3 bases are TGTGCCAGCAGCCAGAGGGGACAGGGGGCCCGAAGGCATTTCTACGAGCAGTACTTC. It is translated as CASSQRGQGARRHFYEQYF. The gene calls are TRBV5-6 and TRBJ2-7; TRBD1 aligns across 12 bases. Germline loops: CDR1 SGHDT, CDR2 YYEEEE. The J segment lost 3 bases and the V segment lost 4 bases, leaving 17 bases of the junction unmatched. This CDR3 has 19 residues.

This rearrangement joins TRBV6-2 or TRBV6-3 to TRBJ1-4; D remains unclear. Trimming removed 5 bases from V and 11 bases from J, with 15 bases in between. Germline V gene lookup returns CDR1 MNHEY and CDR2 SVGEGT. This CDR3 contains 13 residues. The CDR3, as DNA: TGTGCCAGCAGTCAAGCGGGAGATCGGAAACTGTTTTTT. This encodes CASSQAGDRKLFF.

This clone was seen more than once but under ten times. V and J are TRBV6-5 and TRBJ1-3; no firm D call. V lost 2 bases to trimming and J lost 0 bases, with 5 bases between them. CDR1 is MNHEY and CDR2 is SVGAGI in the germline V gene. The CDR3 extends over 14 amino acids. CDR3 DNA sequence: TGTGCCAGCAGTTACCCTAACTCTGGAAACACCATATATTTT. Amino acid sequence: CASSYPNSGNTIYF.